This entry describes one T cell receptor beta chain. The antigen is unknown. A much larger clonotype is one base distant, so this may be a read error. TCRdb recomputed clones from the PCR reads via MiXCR. The table lists about 50,000 clones, 20% of them singletons. These data originate in a study of metastatic and nonmetastatic thyroid tumors. Study at large: Repertoires from blood and tumor or nodule tissue of malignant and benign thyroid patients were compared. Study-wide results and caveats: As reported, TCR beta diversity in blood and tumor was significantly higher in malignant thyroid tumors than in benign nodules.

The CDR3 has 15 amino acids. The ends were cut back, 3 bases at V and 0 bases at J, with 8 bases in the middle. CDR1 is MDHEN, CDR2 SYDVKM, per germline. The entire patient cohort was treatment-naive prior to thyroid surgery. The J gene is TRBJ1-4, the V gene TRBV28; D uncertain. The receptor was derived from a female donor with papillary thyroid cancer or a benign thyroid nodule (not recorded which). Some clones in this sample may be carry-over from other donors' samples. Specimen: blood. CDR3 region: CASSFVWATNEKLFF. CDR3 DNA: TGTGCCAGCAGTTTCGTCTGGGCAACTAATGAAAAACTGTTTTTT.